These 9 T cell receptor beta chains were all obtained from the same sample, sequenced in a study of blood T cell repertoires in COVID-19. The data were produced by immunoSEQ multiplex PCR, yet TCRdb's version contains in-frame clones alone and is incomplete. The repertoire holds more than 30,000 clones, with about 88% as singletons. The sample comprised peripheral blood. The origin of the receptors is a man in his sixties with active COVID-19.

This clone was seen more than once but under ten times. The chain's CDR3 is CASSPARDFSYEQYF. In DNA, the CDR3 is TGTGCCAGCTCACCCGCCCGGGACTTCTCCTACGAGCAGTACTTC. The chain joins TRBV18 to TRBJ2-7, with D perhaps TRBD2 (6 bases). CDR3 length: 15 amino acids. Germline CDR1 KGHSH, CDR2 LQKENI. The V gene lost 3 bases and the J gene lost 0 bases, with 12 bases spanning the gap.

The chain combines TRBV18 with TRBJ1-1; tentative D call: TRBD1 (6 bases). Trimming removed 2 bases from V and 5 bases from J, with 15 bases in between. Germline CDR1 KGHSH, CDR2 LQKENI. CDR3 length equals 15 residues. This chain's CDR3 is CASSPKTTGWTEAFF. The CDR3, as DNA: TGTGCCAGCTCACCAAAAACTACAGGGTGGACTGAAGCTTTCTTT.

V and J are TRBV5-1 and TRBJ2-2, with 11 bases aligning to TRBD2. J lost 6 bases, V lost 2 bases, and 3 bases had no gene match. Germline V gives CDR1 SGHRS, CDR2 YFSETQ. The CDR3 extends over 15 amino acids. Here the CDR3 reads CASSFNSGRAGELFF. CDR3 DNA sequence: TGCGCCAGCAGCTTCAATAGCGGGAGGGCCGGGGAGCTGTTTTTT.

The CDR3 DNA follows: TGCGCCAGCAGCCGGCCAGGACCCCTTCCCGGGGAAATCTCTGGAAACACCATATATTTT. It translates to CASSRPGPLPGEISGNTIYF. The chain joins TRBV4-1 to TRBJ1-3; no definite D call. The germline CDR1 and CDR2 sequences are MGHRA and YSYEKL. Deletions cut 4 bases from V and 0 bases from J, with 25 bases between. This CDR3 spans 20 amino acids.

This clone showed up just once. The chain recombines TRBV28 with TRBJ1-2, with 11 bases that match TRBD1. The CDR3 sequence is 16 residues long. The germline CDR1 and CDR2 sequences are MDHEN and SYDVKM. Trimming removed 8 bases from V and 8 bases from J; junction bases left unmatched: 16. The CDR3 spells CASLNMGPGQGGGYTF. CDR3 in DNA: TGTGCCAGCCTCAATATGGGGCCGGGACAGGGGGGGGGCTACACCTTC.

The CDR3 sequence: CASSTRDRGFYTEAFF. The CDR3 DNA is TGTGCCAGTAGTACCCGGGACAGGGGGTTTTACACTGAAGCTTTCTTT. The V gene is TRBV19, the J gene TRBJ1-1, with 11 bases aligning to TRBD1. The length of the CDR3 is 16 residues. The germline V gene has CDR1 LNHDA and CDR2 SQIVND (reference sequence). J gave up 3 bases and V 4 bases, and 7 bases lay outside the gene matches.

As regards this clone: One junction end disagrees with the germline gene, perhaps due to a read error. The chain recombines TRBV28 with TRBJ1-1; the D gene is possibly TRBD1 (6 bases). The germline gives CDR1 MDHEN, CDR2 SYDVKM. The CDR3 is 13 residues long. As DNA, the CDR3 is TGTGCCAGCAGCTTATCCATGGGGACAGAAGCTTTCTTT. Translated, it gives CASSLSMGTEAFF. Drawing the rest from reference TRBV28 and TRBJ1-1, the complete variable domain is DVKVTQSSRYLVKRTGEKVFLECVQDMDHENMFWYRQDPGLGLRLIYFSYDVKMKEKGDIPEGYSVSREKKERFSLILESASTNQTSMYLCASSLSMGTEAFFGQGTRLTVV.

The rearrangement uses TRBV9 and TRBJ2-2; D is unresolved. There are 14 residues in the CDR3. V was trimmed by 0 bases and J by 1 base, leaving 4 bases between them. Germline values: CDR1 SGDLS, CDR2 YYNGEE. The CDR3 DNA reads TGTGCCAGCAGCGTAGCAGGGAACACCGGGGAGCTGTTTTTT. As protein: CASSVAGNTGELFF.

CDR3 in DNA: TGTGCCAGCAGCCAGGACAGGGGGTCGGTTGTAGACAATCAGCCCCAGCATTTT. Amino acids: CASSQDRGSVVDNQPQHF. The rearrangement links TRBV7-8 to TRBJ1-5; TRBD1 agrees at 10 bases. The CDR3 extends over 18 amino acids. CDR1 is SGHVS and CDR2 is FQNEAQ in the germline V gene. The V gene end was trimmed by 5 bases and the J gene end by 3 bases; junction bases not matched to a gene: 13.